A single sample gave rise to the 2 T cell receptor beta chains below, sequenced in a study of post-analysis software for immune sequencing data. Overall study results and limits: Among 5 or 6 TRBV segments more frequent in patients than controls were TRBV5-6, TRBV5-1 and TRBV20-1.

Antigens of these TCRs are unknown. The authors incorporated unique molecular identifiers into the TCR beta cDNA libraries. In TCRdb, the PCR reads were re-called with MiXCR into one record per CDR3 protein. Among 650,000 to 850,000 distinct CDR3 sequences listed, about 50% were seen once. The sample taken for sequencing was blood. These receptors all come from a girl between 10 and 17 years old with multiple sclerosis.

This clonotype was seen a handful of times. The V and J genes are TRBV29-1 and TRBJ1-1; 7 bases map to TRBD1. This CDR3 is 13 amino acids long. V shed 7 bases, J shed 3 bases, and the junction held 8 bases outside the gene matches. Per the germline V gene, CDR1 is SQVTM and CDR2 is ANQGSEA. The CDR3 sequence: CSARQGGDTEAFF. The CDR3 DNA follows: TGCAGCGCTCGACAGGGCGGGGACACTGAAGCTTTCTTT.

The V gene is TRBV20-1, the J gene TRBJ2-1; 11 nucleotides match TRBD2. Germline-derived CDR1 and CDR2 are DFQATT and SNEGSKA (reference sequence). Trimming at V came to 3 bases and at J to 3 bases, leaving 7 bases not matched to a gene. This CDR3 has 16 amino acids. CDR3 region: CSARVIAGGIYNEQFF. The CDR3 nucleotides are TGCAGTGCTAGGGTTATAGCGGGAGGGATCTACAATGAGCAGTTCTTC.